These 29 T cell receptor beta chains were all obtained from the same sample, sequenced in a study of cytomegalovirus exposure and HLA in healthy donors. PCR was performed using 60 Vbeta and 13 Jbeta primers. Using immunoSEQ multiplex PCR, the repertoire was profiled, and TCRdb retains in-frame clones only, with some absent. The table includes tens of thousands of clones, about 61% detected once. Sequenced input: PBMCs. Receptor source: a woman aged 45-65 years in good health and CMV-seronegative.

V usage is TRBV5-6 and J usage is TRBJ1-1; 7 bases agree with TRBD1. The germline V gene has CDR1 SGHDT and CDR2 YYEEEE. CDR3 length: 16 amino acids. Trimming removed 0 bases from V and 0 bases from J; junction bases left unmatched: 5. CDR3 sequence (DNA): TGTGCCAGCAGCTTGGGTCTGGGACAGCTGAACACTGAAGCTTTCTTT. Protein product: CASSLGLGQLNTEAFF.

The chain is built from TRBV6-5 and TRBJ1-3; 7 bases map to TRBD1. The CDR3 has 15 residues. V dropped 5 bases and J dropped 4; count of bases not matched to a gene: 8. The germline gives CDR1 MNHEY, CDR2 SVGAGI. CDR3 DNA: TGTGCCAGCAGTCGACAGGGTCGTGGAGGAAACACCATATATTTT. Translation gives CASSRQGRGGNTIYF.

The chain has TRBV9 and TRBJ1-2, with D maybe TRBD1 (5 bases). Germline CDR1 reads SGDLS; CDR2 reads YYNGEE. The CDR3 has 15 residues. V lost 4 bases and J 4 bases, leaving 17 bases between the germline ends. The chain's CDR3 is CASSPRGGASYGYTF. CDR3 DNA: TGTGCCAGCAGCCCCCGAGGCGGGGCATCCTATGGCTACACCTTC.

This clone was counted a few times. The junction departs from the called germline gene at one end, perhaps through a read error. The chain carries TRBV29-1 and TRBJ2-5; 8 bases are shared with TRBD2. CDR3 length: 12 amino acids. The germline V gene has CDR1 SQVTM and CDR2 ANQGSEA. The CDR3 nucleotides read TGCAGCGTTGAAGATCCGGCCGAGCGGGGGAACTTC. Protein sequence: CSVEDPAERGNF.

This clone was detected once. The CDR3, as DNA: TGTGCCTGGAAGGGGACGGGACTACCAAGAAGATGGGATACGCAGTATTTT. Amino acids: CAWKGTGLPRRWDTQYF. The genes are TRBV30 and TRBJ2-3; 7 positions agree with TRBD2. Germline V gene lookup returns CDR1 GTSNPN and CDR2 SVGIG (reference sequence). The CDR3 sequence is 17 residues long. J gave up 6 bases and V 4 bases, and 19 bases lay outside the gene matches.

The V gene is TRBV28, the J gene TRBJ1-5; 9 nucleotides align to TRBD1. The CDR3 is 20 amino acids. J was trimmed by 4 bases and V by 1 base; bases with no gene match: 17. Germline V lookup: CDR1 MDHEN, CDR2 SYDVKM. In nucleotides, the CDR3 is TGTGCCAGCAGTTTATCCCGGTCCACCCCGGGGACAGGGAGGAATCAGCCCCAGCATTTT. Amino acids: CASSLSRSTPGTGRNQPQHF.

The V and J genes are TRBV6-5 and TRBJ1-1; no definite D call. The CDR3 has 14 amino acids. Germline lookup yields CDR1 MNHEY and CDR2 SVGAGI. V was pared by 0 bases and J by 4 bases, with 9 bases between. This CDR3 reads CASSYSSEPTEAFF. Written as DNA, the CDR3 is TGTGCCAGCAGTTACTCCTCGGAGCCCACTGAAGCTTTCTTT.

This chain uses TRBV19 with TRBJ1-2; 7 nucleotides match TRBD1. After removal of 3 bases from V and 5 bases from J, the junction contained 6 bases not matched to a gene. Germline V gives CDR1 LNHDA, CDR2 SQIVND (reference sequence). The CDR3 length is 14 residues. CDR3: CASSITGAPYGYTF. The CDR3 nucleotides are TGTGCCAGTAGTATTACAGGGGCGCCGTATGGCTACACCTTC.

J is TRBJ2-2 and V is TRBV30; the match to TRBD2 covers 12 bases. CDR1 is GTSNPN, CDR2 SVGIG, per germline (reference sequence). Trimming cost V 4 bases and J 7 bases; bases outside gene matches: 13. The CDR3 is 17 amino acids. CDR3 protein: CAWIHLAGGPRIGELFF. The DNA for the CDR3 is TGTGCCTGGATACATCTAGCGGGAGGGCCTCGCATCGGGGAGCTGTTTTTT.

The genes are TRBV9 and TRBJ1-2; 7 nucleotides line up with TRBD1. J was trimmed by 7 bases and V by 0 bases; bases with no gene match: 6. The CDR3 contains 14 residues. Germline CDR1 reads SGDLS; CDR2 reads YYNGEE. In nucleotides, the CDR3 is TGTGCCAGCAGCGTAGGAGGGGGCCCCCTTGGCTACACCTTC. It encodes CASSVGGGPLGYTF.

The rearrangement uses TRBV7-9 and TRBJ2-1; possible D gene TRBD2, 6 bases. This CDR3 is 11 amino acids long. Germline V gene data show CDR1 as SEHNR and CDR2 as FQNEAQ (reference sequence). V lost 5 bases and J lost 12, with 11 bases in between. The CDR3 DNA reads TGTGCCAGCAGCGCACTAGCCAGGCAGTTCTTC. Translation gives CASSALARQFF.

The chain employs TRBV5-1 and TRBJ2-7; a weak D match, TRBD2 (6 bases). V was pared by 0 bases and J by 0 bases, with 13 bases between. The CDR3 totals 16 residues. Germline loops: CDR1 SGHRS, CDR2 YFSETQ. CDR3: CASSLAGREISYEQYF. In DNA, the CDR3 is TGCGCCAGCAGCTTGGCTGGGCGGGAAATCTCCTACGAGCAGTACTTC.

J is TRBJ1-2 and V is TRBV28; possible D gene TRBD1, 5 bases. The CDR3 has 15 amino acids. V was cut by 2 bases and J by 7 bases, with 17 bases left in between. Looked up from germline, CDR1 is MDHEN and CDR2 is SYDVKM. The CDR3, as DNA: TGTGCCAGCAGTTTAATACGGTATTCGGGGGGTGGCTACACCTTC. Protein sequence: CASSLIRYSGGGYTF.

The count of this clone is one. V usage is TRBV7-2 and J usage is TRBJ2-6; D ambiguous. Deletions cut 4 bases from V and 4 bases from J, with 14 bases between. Germline CDR1 reads SGHTA; CDR2 reads FQGNSA. CDR3 length equals 16 residues. The CDR3 DNA sequence: TGTGCCAGCAGCTCCCGACTTCTCTCCGGGGCCAACGTCCTGACTTTC. This codes for CASSSRLLSGANVLTF.

This clone was seen more than once but under ten times. The rearrangement uses TRBV19 and TRBJ2-2; D possibly corresponds to TRBD2 (5 bases). The CDR3 is 14 residues long. Germline V gene sequence: CDR1 LNHDA, CDR2 SQIVND (reference sequence). Deletions cut 5 bases from V and 7 bases from J, with 14 bases between. For the CDR3, the DNA is TGTGCCAGTAGTGTCCTGAGGGAGAGCGGGGAGCTGTTTTTT. The encoded protein is CASSVLRESGELFF.

The rearrangement joins TRBV21-1 to TRBJ1-1; the table gives TRBD1 as D, unverified against the DNA. TRBV21-1 is a recognized pseudogene. CDR3 size: 13 residues. As DNA, the CDR3 is TGTGCCAGCAGCAGGACAGGAAGCACTGAAGCTTTCTTT. Its translation is CASSRTGSTEAFF.

The chain is built from TRBV18 and TRBJ2-2, with 7 bases that match TRBD1. This CDR3 region has 15 residues. J was trimmed by 0 bases and V by 3 bases; bases with no gene match: 1. CDR1 and CDR2 (germline): KGHSH, LQKENI. CDR3 nucleotide sequence: TGTGCCAGCTCACCGGGACAGTCGAACACCGGGGAGCTGTTTTTT. Amino acid sequence: CASSPGQSNTGELFF.

The rearrangement uses TRBV4-3 and TRBJ1-1; D is unresolved. The germline V gene encodes CDR1 LGHNA and CDR2 YSLEER. V dropped 3 bases and J dropped 4 bases, with 12 bases sitting between them. The CDR3 sequence is 14 residues long. CDR3 loop: CASSHGVRFTEAFF. In nucleotides, the CDR3 is TGCGCCAGCAGCCACGGGGTTAGGTTCACTGAAGCTTTCTTT.

The chain uses TRBV10-1 and TRBJ1-1; unclear D gene. The germline V and J ends were trimmed by 4 bases and 5 bases, with 8 bases remaining between them. This CDR3 is built from 12 residues. Germline assignment: CDR1 WNHNN and CDR2 SYGVQD (reference sequence). The chain's CDR3 is CASSVEGTEAFF. CDR3 coding DNA: TGCGCCAGCAGTGTGGAGGGAACTGAAGCTTTCTTT.

The V gene is TRBV10-3, the J gene TRBJ1-4; no clear D. CDR3 length: 11 residues. Trimming stripped 6 bases from V and 8 bases from J, with 7 bases between. Germline V gene data show CDR1 as ENHRY and CDR2 as SYGVKD. CDR3 bases: TGTGCCATCAGCCCAGGAGAAAAACTGTTTTTT. As protein: CAISPGEKLFF.

The chain couples TRBV28 to TRBJ2-7, with D tentatively TRBD2 (6 bases). The germline V gene encodes CDR1 MDHEN and CDR2 SYDVKM. Trimming left V 6 bases short and J 3 bases short, with 18 bases between. The CDR3 covers 15 residues. This chain's CDR3 is CASSPPLRGYYEQYF. The CDR3 DNA is TGTGCCAGCAGCCCTCCATTGCGGGGATACTACGAGCAGTACTTC.

The V and J genes are TRBV6-4 and TRBJ2-1, with TRBD2 identical over 11 bases. V was clipped by 5 bases and J by 9 bases; unmatched bases: 3. CDR3 length: 13 amino acids. Looked up from germline, CDR1 is MRHNA and CDR2 is SNTAGT. Written as DNA, the CDR3 is TGTGCCAGCAGTTCCGGGACTAGCGGTGAGCAGTTCTTC. It is translated as CASSSGTSGEQFF.

The CDR3 DNA reads TGTGCCAGCAGACGGACAGGGACCGTAGCTGGAAACACCATATATTTT. It yields the protein CASRRTGTVAGNTIYF. The J gene is TRBJ1-3, the V gene TRBV27, with 8 positions matching TRBD1. CDR3 length equals 16 residues. Germline V lookup: CDR1 MNHEY, CDR2 SMNVEV (reference sequence). V trimming: 6 bases; J trimming: 2 bases; junction bases outside the gene matches: 9.

The CDR3 DNA reads as TGCGCCAGCAGCCAAAGCGGGGATTATGGCTACACCTTC. Its translation: CASSQSGDYGYTF. V is TRBV4-3 and J is TRBJ1-2; no clear D. Germline V gene data show CDR1 as LGHNA and CDR2 as YSLEER. V was trimmed by 2 bases and J by 5 bases, leaving 9 bases between them. CDR3 length: 13 residues.

The V gene is TRBV18, the J gene TRBJ2-3, with 7 bases that match TRBD1. V lost 1 base and J lost 4; bases outside the gene matches: 2. The germline gives CDR1 KGHSH, CDR2 LQKENI. This CDR3 has 14 amino acids. The CDR3 nucleotides read TGTGCCAGCTCACCACAGGGGGCCTCAGATACGCAGTATTTT. Translation: CASSPQGASDTQYF.

The V call is TRBV7-9, the J call TRBJ2-7, with 8 bases aligning to TRBD2. This CDR3 spans 17 amino acids. Germline assignment: CDR1 SEHNR and CDR2 FQNEAQ (reference sequence). Trimming at V came to 3 bases and at J to 3 bases, leaving 13 bases not matched to a gene. The CDR3 region has the DNA TGTGCCAGCAGCTTTTTACCCGGAGGCGGGAGGAACTACGAGCAGTACTTC. It translates to CASSFLPGGGRNYEQYF. The full variable domain, its missing parts supplied by reference TRBV7-9 and TRBJ2-7, is DTGVSQNPRHKITKRGQNVTFRCDPISEHNRLYWYRQTLGQGPEFLTYFQNEAQLEKSRLLSDRFSAERPKGSFSTLEIQRTEQGDSAMYLCASSFLPGGGRNYEQYFGPGTRLTVT.

V is TRBV18 and J is TRBJ1-1; no definite D call. Germline values: CDR1 KGHSH, CDR2 LQKENI. The CDR3 sequence is 15 residues long. The germline V and J ends were trimmed by 6 bases and 1 base, with 15 bases remaining between them. The CDR3 reads CASSPSTAQNTEAFF. As DNA, the CDR3 is TGTGCCAGCTCGCCAAGTACTGCGCAGAACACTGAAGCTTTCTTT. Filled out from reference TRBV18 and TRBJ1-1, the complete variable domain reads NAGVMQNPRHLVRRRGQEARLRCSPMKGHSHVYWYRQLPEEGLKFMVYLQKENIIDESGMPKERFSAEFPKEGPSILRIQQVVRGDSAAYFCASSPSTAQNTEAFFGQGTRLTVV.

The rearrangement uses TRBV9 and TRBJ2-1, with 8 bases identical to TRBD2. This CDR3 comprises 17 residues. J was trimmed by 2 bases and V by 4 bases; bases with no gene match: 11. Germline values: CDR1 SGDLS, CDR2 YYNGEE. Here the CDR3 DNA reads TGTGCCAGCAGCTCCAAGACACTAGCGGCCCCCTACAATGAGCAGTTCTTC. Translating it yields CASSSKTLAAPYNEQFF. The full variable domain, in which reference TRBV9 and TRBJ2-1 provide the parts outside the CDR3, is DSGVTQTPKHLITATGQRVTLRCSPRSGDLSVYWYQQSLDQGLQFLIQYYNGEERAKGNILERFSAQQFPDLHSELNLSSLELGDSALYFCASSSKTLAAPYNEQFFGPGTRLTVL.

This clone was recorded a few times. The chain couples TRBV28 to TRBJ1-1, with TRBD1 identical over 9 bases. V was clipped by 6 bases and J by 4 bases; unmatched bases: 6. Germline V gene data show CDR1 as MDHEN and CDR2 as SYDVKM. The CDR3 spans 14 residues. For the CDR3, the DNA is TGTGCCAGCAGCACTCCGACAGGGGGCACTGAAGCTTTCTTT. It is translated as CASSTPTGGTEAFF.